These 28 T cell receptor beta chains came from one sample sequenced in a study of blood T cell repertoires in COVID-19. Some clones are missing from TCRdb's copy, which holds only in-frame ones; the method was immunoSEQ multiplex PCR. The sample yields under 200,000 clones, about 86% seen once. Sequenced: peripheral blood. Receptor source: an elderly woman in a cohort sampled during active or convalescent COVID-19.

This chain links TRBV30 with TRBJ1-1; D perhaps matches TRBD1 (5 bases). This CDR3 comprises 14 residues. The germline V gene encodes CDR1 GTSNPN and CDR2 SVGIG (reference sequence). The V gene lost 8 bases and the J gene lost 5 bases, with 21 bases spanning the gap. CDR3 nucleotides: TGTGCCGGCCGGACGGGGGGAAGGGGAACTGAAGCTTTCTTT. As protein: CAGRTGGRGTEAFF.

The sample holds one count of this clone. The CDR3 loop is CASSPHRAGNTEAFF. In nucleotides, the CDR3 is TGTGCCAGCAGTCCCCATCGGGCGGGAAACACTGAAGCTTTCTTT. V and J are TRBV27 and TRBJ1-1; D call uncertain. Germline V lookup: CDR1 MNHEY, CDR2 SMNVEV (reference sequence). Trimming shortened V by 5 bases and J by 2 bases, and 15 bases separated the two germline ends. The CDR3 contains 15 residues.

The rearrangement uses TRBV30 and TRBJ2-7; weak D call: TRBD2 (6 bases). The germline V gene has CDR1 GTSNPN and CDR2 SVGIG (reference sequence). CDR3 size: 16 residues. Trimming stripped 3 bases from V and 0 bases from J, with 18 bases between. Written as DNA, the CDR3 is TGTGCCTGGAGGGGGAAAGACCGGGACTTCTCCTACGAGCAGTACGTC. Translation: CAWRGKDRDFSYEQYV.

The V call is TRBV18, the J call TRBJ2-7; TRBD2 aligns across 10 bases. The CDR3 extends over 15 amino acids. V shed 4 bases, J shed 1 base, and the junction held 4 bases outside the gene matches. The germline gives CDR1 KGHSH, CDR2 LQKENI. This CDR3 reads CASSRASGGSYEQYF. The CDR3, as DNA: TGTGCCAGCTCACGAGCTAGCGGGGGATCCTACGAGCAGTACTTC.

This rearrangement joins TRBV5-4 to TRBJ1-1; 10 nucleotides match TRBD1. V was clipped by 3 bases and J by 8 bases; unmatched bases: 1. This CDR3 has 12 residues. Germline assignment: CDR1 SGHNT and CDR2 YYREEE (reference sequence). CDR3: CASSSGQGEAFF. CDR3 sequence (DNA): TGTGCCAGCAGCTCGGGACAGGGGGAAGCTTTCTTT.

The table lists this clone with a count of one. The rearrangement links TRBV5-1 to TRBJ1-1; 7 positions match TRBD1. Germline V gene data show CDR1 as SGHRS and CDR2 as YFSETQ. The CDR3 runs 16 residues. V trimming: 6 bases; J trimming: 4 bases; junction bases outside the gene matches: 15. DNA for the CDR3: TGCGCCAGCACCCCCCAACCTGGGACAGTAGGCACTGAAGCTTTCTTT. It encodes CASTPQPGTVGTEAFF.

The rearrangement joins TRBV18 to TRBJ2-2, with D possibly being TRBD1 (6 bases). Germline V gene data show CDR1 as KGHSH and CDR2 as LQKENI. CDR3 size: 16 residues. V was trimmed by 2 bases and J by 2 bases, leaving 12 bases between them. The CDR3 loop is CASSPFETGNTGELFF. The CDR3 DNA follows: TGTGCCAGCTCACCATTCGAGACAGGAAACACCGGGGAGCTGTTTTTT.

The chain carries TRBV27 and TRBJ1-2; 8 bases match TRBD1. Looked up from germline, CDR1 is MNHEY and CDR2 is SMNVEV (reference sequence). The CDR3 extends over 13 amino acids. V was pared by 5 bases and J by 4 bases, with 3 bases of the junction left unmatched. In DNA form, the CDR3 reads TGTGCCAGCAGTCCGGGACAGGCCTATGGCTACACCTTC. Amino acid sequence: CASSPGQAYGYTF.

V and J are TRBV5-8 and TRBJ2-3; 8 nucleotides agree with TRBD2. Germline V gene sequence: CDR1 SGHTS, CDR2 YDEGEE. The V and J ends lost 4 bases and 5 bases, in that order; junction bases with no gene match: 9. The CDR3 sequence is 15 residues long. The CDR3: CASSLSGAEGDTQYF. The CDR3 DNA sequence: TGTGCCAGCAGCCTTAGCGGGGCCGAGGGAGATACGCAGTATTTT. Full variable domain (outside the CDR3, taken from reference TRBV5-8 and TRBJ2-3): EAGVTQSPTHLIKTRGQQATLRCSPISGHTSVYWYQQALGLGLQFLLWYDEGEERNRGNFPPRFSGRQFPNYSSELNVNALELEDSALYLCASSLSGAEGDTQYFGPGTRLTVL.

This clone was detected once. The chain links TRBV7-7 to TRBJ2-2, with D perhaps matching TRBD2 (5 bases). This CDR3 has 18 amino acids. Germline V gene data show CDR1 as SSHAT and CDR2 as FNYEAQ (reference sequence). Trimming left V 1 base short and J 0 bases short, with 15 bases between. CDR3 amino acids: CASSLDPYWESNTGELFF. For the CDR3, the DNA is TGTGCCAGCAGCTTAGATCCGTACTGGGAGTCGAACACCGGGGAGCTGTTTTTT.

The chain couples TRBV5-8 to TRBJ2-7; no reliable D call. Per germline, CDR1 SGHTS and CDR2 YDEGEE. Between the trimmed V and J ends, which lost 0 bases and 3 bases, there was a span of 10 bases. This CDR3 has 14 amino acids. In DNA, the CDR3 is TGTGCCAGCAGCTTGGGCTCAGAAAACTACGAGCAGTACTTC. Translating it yields CASSLGSENYEQYF. Together with reference TRBV5-8 and TRBJ2-7, the CDR3 gives the full variable domain: EAGVTQSPTHLIKTRGQQATLRCSPISGHTSVYWYQQALGLGLQFLLWYDEGEERNRGNFPPRFSGRQFPNYSSELNVNALELEDSALYLCASSLGSENYEQYFGPGTRLTVT.

This chain uses TRBV2 with TRBJ1-2; TRBD1 agrees at 9 bases. The CDR3 is made up of 15 amino acids. Germline CDR1 SNHLY, CDR2 FYNNEI. Trimming cost V 4 bases and J 8 bases; bases outside gene matches: 11. CDR3 loop: CASSAGDRAKAGYTF. In DNA, the CDR3 is TGTGCCAGCAGTGCTGGGGACAGGGCTAAAGCCGGCTACACCTTC.

This chain uses TRBV11-3 with TRBJ1-4; no definite D call. V shed 4 bases and J shed 0 bases, with 9 bases lying between them. Looked up from germline, CDR1 is SGHNT and CDR2 is YENEEA. This CDR3 spans 15 amino acids. CDR3 sequence: CASSYIFATNEKLFF. The CDR3, as DNA: TGTGCCAGCAGCTATATTTTTGCAACTAATGAAAAACTGTTTTTT.

The rearrangement links TRBV10-3 to TRBJ2-3; tentative D call: TRBD2 (6 bases). The V end was cut by 11 bases, the J end by 1 base, with 13 bases between. The CDR3 covers 13 residues. Germline V gene lookup returns CDR1 ENHRY and CDR2 SYGVKD. The CDR3 bases are TGTGCCCTCGGGACTCAGGGCACAGATACGCAGTATTTT. Its translation: CALGTQGTDTQYF.

The chain couples TRBV28 to TRBJ1-3, with D uncertain. Germline V gene lookup returns CDR1 MDHEN and CDR2 SYDVKM. V was pared by 0 bases and J by 2 bases, with 14 bases between. The CDR3 totals 17 residues. The CDR3 protein is CASSLWRHRRTGNTIYF. CDR3 sequence (DNA): TGTGCCAGCAGTTTATGGCGCCACAGACGTACTGGAAACACCATATATTTT. The full variable domain, its missing parts supplied by reference TRBV28 and TRBJ1-3, is DVKVTQSSRYLVKRTGEKVFLECVQDMDHENMFWYRQDPGLGLRLIYFSYDVKMKEKGDIPEGYSVSREKKERFSLILESASTNQTSMYLCASSLWRHRRTGNTIYFGEGSWLTVV.

The J gene is TRBJ1-1, the V gene TRBV6-5; TRBD1 is a possible D gene (5 bases). CDR3 length equals 13 residues. The V and J ends lost 7 bases and 0 bases respectively, with 9 bases between them. Germline V gives CDR1 MNHEY, CDR2 SVGAGI. CDR3 sequence reads: CASNPGLNTEAFF. In nucleotides, the CDR3 is TGTGCCAGCAACCCAGGGTTGAACACTGAAGCTTTCTTT.

This chain links TRBV2 with TRBJ1-6; no firm D call. Germline lookup yields CDR1 SNHLY and CDR2 FYNNEI. Trimming cost V 8 bases and J 9 bases, with 11 bases left between them. The CDR3 extends over 12 amino acids. The CDR3 nucleotides read TGTGCCAGCTCTGAGGGCAGTTCACCCCTCCACTTT. This gives the protein CASSEGSSPLHF.

This clone was observed a few times. This chain links TRBV11-3 with TRBJ2-3; 8 bases map to TRBD2. CDR1 and CDR2 (germline): SGHNT, YENEEA. The CDR3 contains 13 residues. With V trimmed by 5 bases and J by 9 bases, 7 bases remained unmatched. The CDR3: CASSPLRGATQYF. CDR3 in DNA: TGTGCCAGCAGCCCCTTGCGGGGGGCCACGCAGTATTTT.

The chain joins TRBV5-4 to TRBJ1-4, with unresolved D. This CDR3 has 16 residues. With 4 bases removed from V and 2 bases from J, the gap between germline ends came to 15 bases. The germline gives CDR1 SGHNT, CDR2 YYREEE (reference sequence). The DNA for the CDR3 is TGTGCCAGCAGCCTCCGGGATTCTGGGACTAATGAAAAACTGTTTTTT. As protein: CASSLRDSGTNEKLFF.

This clone showed up just a few times. CDR3 loop: CATQGQGGDEQFF. The CDR3 nucleotides are TGTGCCACGCAGGGACAGGGAGGAGATGAGCAGTTCTTC. The rearrangement joins TRBV28 to TRBJ2-1, with 9 bases identical to TRBD1. This CDR3 comprises 13 residues. V was clipped by 10 bases and J by 8 bases; unmatched bases: 9. Germline CDR1 and CDR2: MDHEN and SYDVKM. The full variable domain, in which reference TRBV28 and TRBJ2-1 provide the parts outside the CDR3, is DVKVTQSSRYLVKRTGEKVFLECVQDMDHENMFWYRQDPGLGLRLIYFSYDVKMKEKGDIPEGYSVSREKKERFSLILESASTNQTSMYLCATQGQGGDEQFFGPGTRLTVL.

This clone is medium-sized by share. J is TRBJ1-1 and V is TRBV30; D is ambiguous. Germline CDR1 and CDR2: GTSNPN and SVGIG (reference sequence). CDR3 length: 14 amino acids. V was pared by 3 bases and J by 5 bases, with 16 bases between. For the CDR3, the DNA is TGTGCCTGGAGCCCCGAATCGGGTCGGACTGAAGCTTTCTTT. It codes for CAWSPESGRTEAFF.

V and J are TRBV6-5 and TRBJ1-1; 8 nucleotides match TRBD1. Trimming removed 6 bases from V and 2 bases from J; junction bases left unmatched: 2. Germline V gene data show CDR1 as MNHEY and CDR2 as SVGAGI. There are 13 residues in the CDR3. The CDR3 DNA reads as TGTGCCAGCAGCGACAGGGGTAACACTGAAGCTTTCTTT. Amino acid sequence: CASSDRGNTEAFF.

The gene calls are TRBV19 and TRBJ2-7, with 9 bases fitting TRBD1. The CDR3 length is 14 residues. The V gene end was trimmed by 4 bases and the J gene end by 4 bases; junction bases not matched to a gene: 5. Per germline, CDR1 LNHDA and CDR2 SQIVND (reference sequence). This CDR3 reads CASSTGQGAYEQYF. CDR3 nucleotide sequence: TGTGCCAGTAGTACGGGACAGGGTGCATACGAGCAGTACTTC.

A note on this clone: Other nucleotide sequences in the sample specify the same CDR3. The V gene is TRBV3-1 (or the pseudogene TRBV3-2), the J gene TRBJ1-1; D is unresolved. There are 14 residues in the CDR3. CDR1 and CDR2 from the germline V gene are LGHDT and YNNKEL (reference sequence). V lost 1 base and J 0 bases, leaving 6 bases between the germline ends. CDR3 amino acids: CASSQGQVNTEAFF. The CDR3 DNA follows: TGTGCCAGCAGCCAAGGGCAGGTGAACACTGAAGCTTTCTTT.

V is TRBV6-1 and J is TRBJ2-7; the match to TRBD1 covers 7 bases. V gave up 1 base and J gave up 2 bases; unmatched junction bases: 14. Germline-derived CDR1 and CDR2 are MNHNS and SASEGT. CDR3 length equals 18 residues. CDR3 in DNA: TGTGCCAGCAGTGAAGGACAGGGCGATACTACCAGGCCCTACGAGCAGTACTTC. Translated: CASSEGQGDTTRPYEQYF.

V is TRBV7-9 and J is TRBJ1-2; no firm D call. Trimming shortened V by 5 bases and J by 6 bases, and 13 bases separated the two germline ends. The CDR3 has 13 amino acids. Germline values: CDR1 SEHNR, CDR2 FQNEAQ (reference sequence). CDR3 sequence reads: CASSLFTRDGYTF. The CDR3 DNA is TGTGCCAGCAGCCTGTTCACTCGTGATGGCTACACCTTC.

The V and J genes are TRBV28 and TRBJ2-3; 9 bases line up with TRBD2. The CDR3 spans 15 residues. The germline V gene encodes CDR1 MDHEN and CDR2 SYDVKM. Losses at the gene ends were 6 bases for V and 6 bases for J; bases not matched to a gene: 10. CDR3 DNA sequence: TGTGCCAGCAGCAGTAGCGGGAGTCGGTCGGATACGCAGTATTTT. Its translation: CASSSSGSRSDTQYF.

This clone has only a few counts. This chain joins TRBV11-3 and TRBJ1-3; D not certain. CDR3 length: 15 amino acids. CDR1 and CDR2 (germline): SGHNT, YENEEA. V lost 5 bases to trimming and J lost 1 base, with 12 bases between them. Here the CDR3 DNA reads TGTGCCAGCAGCCCGGGGAGTATTTCTGGAAACACCATATATTTT. This encodes CASSPGSISGNTIYF.